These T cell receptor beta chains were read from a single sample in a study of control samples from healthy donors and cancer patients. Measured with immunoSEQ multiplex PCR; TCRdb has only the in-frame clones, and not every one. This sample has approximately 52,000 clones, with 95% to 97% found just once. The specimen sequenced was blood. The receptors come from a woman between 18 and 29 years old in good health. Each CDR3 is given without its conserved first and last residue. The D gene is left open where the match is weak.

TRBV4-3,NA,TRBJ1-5,ASSQDYGGDSNQPQH
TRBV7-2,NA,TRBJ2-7,ASSLDHSSYEQY
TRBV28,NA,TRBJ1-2,ASSATGGYGYT
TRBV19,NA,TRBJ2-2,ASKTGHPTGELF
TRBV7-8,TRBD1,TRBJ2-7,ASSFDRVSEQY
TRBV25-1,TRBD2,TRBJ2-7,ASSGLAGYEQY
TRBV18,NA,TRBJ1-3,ASSPDAGTIY
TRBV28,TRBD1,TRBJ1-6,ASRPGQGYNSPLH
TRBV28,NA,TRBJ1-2,ASLSRWNYGYT
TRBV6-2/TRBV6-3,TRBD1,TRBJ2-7,ASSYRGQGSEQY
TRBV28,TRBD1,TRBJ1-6,ASTFSRTGLNSPLH
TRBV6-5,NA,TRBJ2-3,ASSPRTDTDTQY
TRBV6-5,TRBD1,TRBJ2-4,ASRTGSVAKNIQY
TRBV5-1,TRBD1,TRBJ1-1,ASRDPTGMTEAF
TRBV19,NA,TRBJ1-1,ASSSFTEAF
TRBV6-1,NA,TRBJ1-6,ASSEAGDVSPLH